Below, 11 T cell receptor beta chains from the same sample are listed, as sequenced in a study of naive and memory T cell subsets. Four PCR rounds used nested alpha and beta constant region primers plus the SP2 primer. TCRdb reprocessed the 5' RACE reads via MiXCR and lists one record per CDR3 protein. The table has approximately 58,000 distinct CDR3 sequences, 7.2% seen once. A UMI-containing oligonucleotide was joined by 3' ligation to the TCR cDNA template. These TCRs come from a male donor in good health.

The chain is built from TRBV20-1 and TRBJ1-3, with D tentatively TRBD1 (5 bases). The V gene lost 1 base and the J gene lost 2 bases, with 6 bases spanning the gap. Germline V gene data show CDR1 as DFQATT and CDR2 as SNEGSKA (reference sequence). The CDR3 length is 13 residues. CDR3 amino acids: CSARATAGNTIYF. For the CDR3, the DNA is TGCAGTGCTAGAGCGACAGCTGGAAACACCATATATTTT.

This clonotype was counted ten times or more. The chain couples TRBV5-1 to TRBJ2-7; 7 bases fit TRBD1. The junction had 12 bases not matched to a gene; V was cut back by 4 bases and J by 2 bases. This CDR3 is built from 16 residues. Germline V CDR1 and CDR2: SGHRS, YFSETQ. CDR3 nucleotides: TGCGCCAGCAGCACCTTACGCCGGGACAGCACCTACGAGCAGTACTTC. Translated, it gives CASSTLRRDSTYEQYF.

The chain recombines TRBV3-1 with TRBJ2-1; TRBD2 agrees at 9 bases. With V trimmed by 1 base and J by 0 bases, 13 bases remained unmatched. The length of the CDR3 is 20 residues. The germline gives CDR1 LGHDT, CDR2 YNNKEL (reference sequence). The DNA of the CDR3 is TGTGCCAGCAGCCAAGGGGCCAGTGGAGCGGGGGGAAGCTCCTACAATGAGCAGTTCTTC. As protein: CASSQGASGAGGSSYNEQFF.

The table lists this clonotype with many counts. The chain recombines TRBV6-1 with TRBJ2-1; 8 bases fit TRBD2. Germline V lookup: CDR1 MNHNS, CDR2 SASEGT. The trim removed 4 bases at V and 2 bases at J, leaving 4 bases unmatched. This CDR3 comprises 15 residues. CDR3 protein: CASSVEAGAYNEQFF. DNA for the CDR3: TGTGCCAGCAGTGTCGAAGCGGGGGCCTACAATGAGCAGTTCTTC.

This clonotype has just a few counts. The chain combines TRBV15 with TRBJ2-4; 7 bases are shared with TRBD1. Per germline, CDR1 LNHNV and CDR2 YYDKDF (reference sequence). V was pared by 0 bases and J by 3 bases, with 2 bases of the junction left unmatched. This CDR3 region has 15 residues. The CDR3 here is CATSRDGTVKNIQYF. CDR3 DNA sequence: TGTGCCACCAGCAGAGATGGGACAGTCAAAAACATTCAGTACTTC.

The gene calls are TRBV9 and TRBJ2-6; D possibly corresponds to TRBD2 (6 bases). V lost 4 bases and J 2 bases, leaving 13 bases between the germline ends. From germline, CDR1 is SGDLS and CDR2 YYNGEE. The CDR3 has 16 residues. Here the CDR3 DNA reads TGTGCCAGCAGCCTAACGGAGGGAACTGGGGCCAACGTCCTGACTTTC. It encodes CASSLTEGTGANVLTF.

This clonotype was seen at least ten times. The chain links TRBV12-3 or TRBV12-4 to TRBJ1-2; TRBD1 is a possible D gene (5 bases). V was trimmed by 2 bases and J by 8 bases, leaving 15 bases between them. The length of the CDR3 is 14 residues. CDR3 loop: CASSLPPQDQGYTF. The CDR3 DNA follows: TGTGCCAGCAGTTTACCCCCACAGGATCAGGGCTACACCTTC.

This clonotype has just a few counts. CDR3 bases: TGTGCCAGCAGTCCCGGCCAGGGAGGCTACGAGCAGTACTTC. It codes for CASSPGQGGYEQYF. The chain recombines TRBV12-3 or TRBV12-4 with TRBJ2-7; weak D call: TRBD2 (6 bases). V lost 5 bases and J 3 bases, leaving 14 bases between the germline ends. The CDR3 spans 14 residues.

The CDR3 loop reads CASSPGTGATNYGYTF. The DNA for the CDR3 is TGTGCCAGCAGTCCTGGGACAGGGGCCACTAACTATGGCTACACCTTC. V and J are TRBV28 and TRBJ1-2; 10 bases agree with TRBD1. J gave up 0 bases and V 5 bases, and 6 bases lay outside the gene matches. This CDR3 region has 16 residues. Looked up from germline, CDR1 is MDHEN and CDR2 is SYDVKM.

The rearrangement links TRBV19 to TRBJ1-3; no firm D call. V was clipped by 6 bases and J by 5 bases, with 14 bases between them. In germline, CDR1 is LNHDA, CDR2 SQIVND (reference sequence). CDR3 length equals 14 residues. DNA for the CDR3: TGTGCCAGTAGGGATGGCCCCGGTCGAAACACCATATATTTT. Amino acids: CASRDGPGRNTIYF.

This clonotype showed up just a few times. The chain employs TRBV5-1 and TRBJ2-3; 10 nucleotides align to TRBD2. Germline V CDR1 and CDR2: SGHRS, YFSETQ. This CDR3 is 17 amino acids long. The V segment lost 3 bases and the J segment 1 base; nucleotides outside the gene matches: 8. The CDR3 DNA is TGCGCCAGCAGCTGGACTCCTAGCGGGGGACGCACAGATACGCAGTATTTT. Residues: CASSWTPSGGRTDTQYF. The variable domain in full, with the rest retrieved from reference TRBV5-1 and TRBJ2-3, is KAGVTQTPRYLIKTRGQQVTLSCSPISGHRSVSWYQQTPGQGLQFLFEYFSETQRNKGNFPGRFSGRQFSNSRSEMNVSTLELGDSALYLCASSWTPSGGRTDTQYFGPGTRLTVL.